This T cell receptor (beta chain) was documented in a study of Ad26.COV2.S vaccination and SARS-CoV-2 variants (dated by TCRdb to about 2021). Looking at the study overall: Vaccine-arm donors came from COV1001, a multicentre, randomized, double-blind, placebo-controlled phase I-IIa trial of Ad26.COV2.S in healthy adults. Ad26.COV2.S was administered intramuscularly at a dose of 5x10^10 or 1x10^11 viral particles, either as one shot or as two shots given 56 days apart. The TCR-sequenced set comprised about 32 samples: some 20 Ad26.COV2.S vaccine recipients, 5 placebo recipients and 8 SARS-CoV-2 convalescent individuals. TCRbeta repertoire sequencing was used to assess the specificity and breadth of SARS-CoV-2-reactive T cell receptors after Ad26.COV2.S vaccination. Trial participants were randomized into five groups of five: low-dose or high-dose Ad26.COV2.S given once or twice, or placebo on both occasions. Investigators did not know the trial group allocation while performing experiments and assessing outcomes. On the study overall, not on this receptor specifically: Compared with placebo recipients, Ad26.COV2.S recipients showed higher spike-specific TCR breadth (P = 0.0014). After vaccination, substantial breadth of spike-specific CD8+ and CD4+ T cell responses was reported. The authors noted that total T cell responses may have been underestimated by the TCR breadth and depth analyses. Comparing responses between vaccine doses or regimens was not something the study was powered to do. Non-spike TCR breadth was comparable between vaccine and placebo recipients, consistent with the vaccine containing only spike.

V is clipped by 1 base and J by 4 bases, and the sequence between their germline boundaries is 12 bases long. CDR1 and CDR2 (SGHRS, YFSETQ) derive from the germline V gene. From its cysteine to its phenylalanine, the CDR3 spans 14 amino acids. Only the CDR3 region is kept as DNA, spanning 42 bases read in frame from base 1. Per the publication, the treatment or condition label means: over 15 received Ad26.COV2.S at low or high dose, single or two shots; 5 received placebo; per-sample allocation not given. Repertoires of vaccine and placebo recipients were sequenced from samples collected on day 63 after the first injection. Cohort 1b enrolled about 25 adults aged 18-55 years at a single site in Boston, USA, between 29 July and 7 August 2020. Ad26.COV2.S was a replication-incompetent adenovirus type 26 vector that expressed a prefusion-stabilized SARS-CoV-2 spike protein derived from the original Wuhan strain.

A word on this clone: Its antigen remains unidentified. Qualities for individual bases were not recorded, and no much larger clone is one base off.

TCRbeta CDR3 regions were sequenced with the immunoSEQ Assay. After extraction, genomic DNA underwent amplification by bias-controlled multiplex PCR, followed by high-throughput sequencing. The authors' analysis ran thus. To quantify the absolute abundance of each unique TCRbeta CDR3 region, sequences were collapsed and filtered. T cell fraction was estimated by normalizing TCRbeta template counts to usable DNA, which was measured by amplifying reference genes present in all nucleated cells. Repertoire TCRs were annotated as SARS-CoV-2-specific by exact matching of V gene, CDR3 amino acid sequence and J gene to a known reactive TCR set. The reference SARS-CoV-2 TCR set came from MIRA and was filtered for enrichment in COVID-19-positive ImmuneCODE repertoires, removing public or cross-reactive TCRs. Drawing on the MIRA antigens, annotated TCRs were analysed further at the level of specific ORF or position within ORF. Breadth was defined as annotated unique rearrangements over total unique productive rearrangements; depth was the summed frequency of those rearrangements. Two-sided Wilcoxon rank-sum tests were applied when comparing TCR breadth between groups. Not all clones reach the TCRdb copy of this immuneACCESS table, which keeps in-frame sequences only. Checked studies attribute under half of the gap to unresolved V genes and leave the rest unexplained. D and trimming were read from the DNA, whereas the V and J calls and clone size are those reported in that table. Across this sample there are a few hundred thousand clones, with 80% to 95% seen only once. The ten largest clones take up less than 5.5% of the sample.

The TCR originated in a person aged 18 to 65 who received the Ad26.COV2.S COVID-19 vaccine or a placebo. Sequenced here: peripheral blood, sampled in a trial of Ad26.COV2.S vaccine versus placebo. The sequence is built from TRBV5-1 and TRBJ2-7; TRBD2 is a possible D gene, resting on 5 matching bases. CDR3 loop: CASSLPDSRYEQYF. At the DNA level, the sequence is TGCGCCAGCAGCTTGCCGGACTCTCGTTACGAGCAGTACTTC.